These 3 T cell receptor beta chains were sequenced from one sample in a study of early T cells in non-severe SARS-CoV-2 infection. TCRdb called the 5' RACE reads again in MiXCR, with one record for every CDR3 protein. The repertoire holds 70,000 to 90,000 distinct CDR3 sequences, roughly 15% seen once, with less than 15% in the top ten. Sequencing input: whole blood. These receptors were taken from an adult who was a healthcare worker with PCR-confirmed SARS-CoV-2 infection or an uninfected control (not recorded which).

The gene calls are TRBV5-1 and TRBJ1-1; D gene unclear. The CDR3 totals 12 residues. V was cut by 4 bases and J by 3 bases, with 7 bases left in between. Germline V gene lookup returns CDR1 SGHRS and CDR2 YFSETQ. The CDR3 here is CASSRRDTEAFF. Written as DNA, the CDR3 is TGCGCCAGCAGCCGGAGGGACACTGAAGCTTTCTTT.

The chain recombines TRBV7-9 with TRBJ2-7; D possibly corresponds to TRBD2 (5 bases). Germline assignment: CDR1 SEHNR and CDR2 FQNEAQ (reference sequence). This CDR3 is built from 14 residues. Trimming shortened V by 5 bases and J by 2 bases, and 13 bases separated the two germline ends. Here the CDR3 reads CASSLGVPTYEQYF. DNA of the CDR3: TGTGCCAGCAGCCTGGGAGTTCCTACCTACGAGCAGTACTTC.

This rearrangement joins TRBV2 to TRBJ1-5; TRBD1 aligns across 9 bases. Per the germline V gene, CDR1 is SNHLY and CDR2 is FYNNEI. The CDR3 covers 18 residues. Germline trimming cut 0 bases from V and 3 bases from J; bases unmatched to any gene: 9. The CDR3 DNA reads as TGTGCCAGCAGTGAAGCGCAGGGACAGGGTCGTTTCAATCAGCCCCAGCATTTT. Its protein product is CASSEAQGQGRFNQPQHF.